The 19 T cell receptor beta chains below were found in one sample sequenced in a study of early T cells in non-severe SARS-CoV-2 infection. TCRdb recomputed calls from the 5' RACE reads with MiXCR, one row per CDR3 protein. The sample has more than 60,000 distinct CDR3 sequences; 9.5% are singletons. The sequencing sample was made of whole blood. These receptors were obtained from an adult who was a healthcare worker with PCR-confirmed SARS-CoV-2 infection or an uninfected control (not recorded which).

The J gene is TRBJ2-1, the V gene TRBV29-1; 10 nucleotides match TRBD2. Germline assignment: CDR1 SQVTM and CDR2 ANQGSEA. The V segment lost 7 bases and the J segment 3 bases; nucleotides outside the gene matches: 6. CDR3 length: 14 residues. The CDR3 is CSAPTSGVYNEQFF. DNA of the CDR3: TGCAGCGCCCCTACTAGCGGGGTCTACAATGAGCAGTTCTTC.

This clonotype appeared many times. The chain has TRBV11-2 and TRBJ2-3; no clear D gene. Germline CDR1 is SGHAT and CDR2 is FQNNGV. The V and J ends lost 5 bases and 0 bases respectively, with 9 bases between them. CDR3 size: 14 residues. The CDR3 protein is CASSLHPSTDTQYF. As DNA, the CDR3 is TGTGCCAGCAGCCTCCACCCTAGCACAGATACGCAGTATTTT.

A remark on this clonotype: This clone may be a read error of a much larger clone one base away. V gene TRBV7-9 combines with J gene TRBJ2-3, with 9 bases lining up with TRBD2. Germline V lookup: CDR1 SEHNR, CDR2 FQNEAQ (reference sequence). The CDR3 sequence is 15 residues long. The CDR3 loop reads CASSRSGGYTDMQYF. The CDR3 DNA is TGTGCCAGCAGCCGTAGCGGGGGTTACACAGATATGCAGTATTTT.

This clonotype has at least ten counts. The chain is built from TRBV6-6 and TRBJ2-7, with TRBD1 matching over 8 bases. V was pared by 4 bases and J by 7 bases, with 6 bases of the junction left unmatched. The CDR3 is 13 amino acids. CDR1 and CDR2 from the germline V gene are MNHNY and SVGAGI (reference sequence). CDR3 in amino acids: CASSSTGAGEQYF. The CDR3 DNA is TGTGCCAGCAGTTCGACAGGGGCAGGAGAGCAGTACTTC.

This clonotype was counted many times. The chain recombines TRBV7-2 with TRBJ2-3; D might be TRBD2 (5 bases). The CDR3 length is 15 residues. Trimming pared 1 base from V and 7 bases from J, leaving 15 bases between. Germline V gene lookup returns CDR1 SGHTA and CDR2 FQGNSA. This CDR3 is CASSLDSGLGNTQYF. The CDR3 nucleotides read TGTGCCAGCAGCTTAGACAGCGGACTCGGGAATACGCAGTATTTT.

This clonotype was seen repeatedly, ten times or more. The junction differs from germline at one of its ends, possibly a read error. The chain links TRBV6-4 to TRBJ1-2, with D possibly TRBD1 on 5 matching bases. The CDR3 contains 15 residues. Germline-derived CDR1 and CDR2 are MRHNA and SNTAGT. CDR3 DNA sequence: TGTGCCAGCAGTTACTCGTTCGACAGCCTGGCTGGCTACACCTTC. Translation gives CASSYSFDSLAGYTF.

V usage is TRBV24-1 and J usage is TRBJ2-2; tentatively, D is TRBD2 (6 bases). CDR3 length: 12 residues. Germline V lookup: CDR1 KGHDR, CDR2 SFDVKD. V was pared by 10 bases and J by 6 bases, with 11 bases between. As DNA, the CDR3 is TGTGCCACGGGACTTATCCCCGGGGAGCTGTTTTTT. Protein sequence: CATGLIPGELFF.

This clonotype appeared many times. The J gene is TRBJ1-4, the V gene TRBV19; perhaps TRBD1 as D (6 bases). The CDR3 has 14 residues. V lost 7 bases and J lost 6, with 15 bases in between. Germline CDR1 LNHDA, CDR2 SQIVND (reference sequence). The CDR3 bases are TGTGCCAGTAAGAGGACAGATCCCTATGAAAAACTGTTTTTT. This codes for CASKRTDPYEKLFF.

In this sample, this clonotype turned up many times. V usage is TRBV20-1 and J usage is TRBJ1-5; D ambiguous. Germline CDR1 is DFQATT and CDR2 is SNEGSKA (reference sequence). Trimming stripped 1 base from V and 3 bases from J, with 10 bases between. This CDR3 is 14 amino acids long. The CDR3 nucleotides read TGCAGTGCTAGAGGCAGAGCCTACAATCAGCCCCAGCATTTT. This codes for CSARGRAYNQPQHF.

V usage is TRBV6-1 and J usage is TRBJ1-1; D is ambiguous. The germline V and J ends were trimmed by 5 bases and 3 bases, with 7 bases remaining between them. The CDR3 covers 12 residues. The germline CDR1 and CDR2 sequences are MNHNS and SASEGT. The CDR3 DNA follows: TGTGCCAGCAGTTTACACCACACTGAAGCTTTCTTT. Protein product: CASSLHHTEAFF.

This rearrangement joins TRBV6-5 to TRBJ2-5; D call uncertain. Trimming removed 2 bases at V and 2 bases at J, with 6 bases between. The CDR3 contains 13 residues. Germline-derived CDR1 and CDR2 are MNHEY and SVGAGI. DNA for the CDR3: TGTGCCAGCAGTTACGTGCCTCAAGAGACCCAGTACTTC. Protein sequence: CASSYVPQETQYF.

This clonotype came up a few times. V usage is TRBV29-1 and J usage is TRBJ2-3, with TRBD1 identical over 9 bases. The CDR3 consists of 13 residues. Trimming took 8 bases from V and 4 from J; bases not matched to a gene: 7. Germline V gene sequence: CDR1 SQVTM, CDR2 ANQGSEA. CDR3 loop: CSTPGQGPDTQYF. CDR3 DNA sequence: TGCAGCACTCCGGGACAGGGTCCAGATACGCAGTATTTT.

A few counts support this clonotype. The CDR3 bases are TGTGCCAGCAGCGTCGGCGGCGGGGGAGATACGCAGTATTTT. Encoded protein: CASSVGGGGDTQYF. The chain links TRBV7-9 to TRBJ2-3; 7 nucleotides line up with TRBD2. This CDR3 is 14 amino acids long. After removal of 5 bases from V and 5 bases from J, the junction contained 7 bases not matched to a gene. CDR1 and CDR2 (germline): SEHNR, FQNEAQ (reference sequence). Using reference TRBV7-9 and TRBJ2-3 for the parts outside the CDR3, the full variable domain is DTGVSQNPRHKITKRGQNVTFRCDPISEHNRLYWYRQTLGQGPEFLTYFQNEAQLEKSRLLSDRFSAERPKGSFSTLEIQRTEQGDSAMYLCASSVGGGGDTQYFGPGTRLTVL.

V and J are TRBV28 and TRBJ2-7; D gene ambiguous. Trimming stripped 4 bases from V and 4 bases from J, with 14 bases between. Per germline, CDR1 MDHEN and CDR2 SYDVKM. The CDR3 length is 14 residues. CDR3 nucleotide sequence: TGTGCCAGCAGTTCCGCTTCCTCAGTGTACGAGCAGTACTTC. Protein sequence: CASSSASSVYEQYF.

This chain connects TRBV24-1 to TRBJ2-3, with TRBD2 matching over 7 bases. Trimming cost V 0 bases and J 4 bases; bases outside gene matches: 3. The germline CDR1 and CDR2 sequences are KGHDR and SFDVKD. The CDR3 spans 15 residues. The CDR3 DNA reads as TGTGCCACCAGTGATTTGCGGGGGGAGTCAGATACGCAGTATTTT. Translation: CATSDLRGESDTQYF.

The CDR3 nucleotides read TGTGCCAGCAGATCAGGATGGACTGAAGCTTTCTTT. Its translation: CASRSGWTEAFF. This chain connects TRBV5-8 to TRBJ1-1, with D hard to call. The ends were cut back, 5 bases at V and 5 bases at J, with 10 bases in the middle. Germline assignment: CDR1 SGHTS and CDR2 YDEGEE. This CDR3 is 12 amino acids long.

The DNA of the CDR3 is TGTGCCAGCAGTCGGACAGGGGAGACTGAAGCTTTCTTT. Protein: CASSRTGETEAFF. The chain carries TRBV6-1 and TRBJ1-1; 9 bases line up with TRBD1. The CDR3 runs to 13 residues. Germline CDR1 and CDR2: MNHNS and SASEGT. Trimming took 5 bases from V and 5 from J; bases not matched to a gene: 3.

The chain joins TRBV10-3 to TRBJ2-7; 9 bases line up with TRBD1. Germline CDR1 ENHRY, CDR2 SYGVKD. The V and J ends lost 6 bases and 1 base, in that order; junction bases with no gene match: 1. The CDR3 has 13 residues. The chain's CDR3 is CAISGQGSYEQYF. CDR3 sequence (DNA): TGTGCCATCAGCGGACAGGGGTCCTACGAGCAGTACTTC.

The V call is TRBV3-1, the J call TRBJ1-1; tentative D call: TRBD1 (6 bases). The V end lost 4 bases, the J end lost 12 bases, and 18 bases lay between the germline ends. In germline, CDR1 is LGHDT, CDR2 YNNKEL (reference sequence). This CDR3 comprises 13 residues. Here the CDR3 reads CASSPSGRGRPFF. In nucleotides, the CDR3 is TGTGCCAGCAGCCCCAGCGGGAGGGGGAGGCCTTTCTTT. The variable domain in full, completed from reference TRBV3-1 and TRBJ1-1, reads DTAVSQTPKYLVTQMGNDKSIKCEQNLGHDTMYWYKQDSKKFLKIMFSYNNKELIINETVPNRFSPKSPDKAHLNLHINSLELGDSAVYFCASSPSGRGRPFFGQGTRLTVV.